This entry concerns a single T cell receptor beta chain. Its target is not known. The CDR3 covers 18 residues. Germline V lookup: CDR1 SEHNR, CDR2 FQNEAQ (reference sequence). V lost 5 bases to trimming and J lost 0 bases, with 20 bases between them. Deep level was the assay's run setting. TCRdb's table, derived via immunoSEQ multiplex PCR, lists solely in-frame clones and lacks some. Of about 110,000 clones listed, 65% to 75% are singletons. The data derive from a study of shared clonotypes between healthy human individuals. At the level of the study: Every donor yielded three CD4 naive, three CD4 memory, two CD8 naive and one CD8 memory plate. Study-wide results and limits: There were few donors, and this limited the genetic and exposure-history diversity represented.

The sequence was obtained from a woman aged 25 to 39 in good health. The gene calls are TRBV7-9 and TRBJ2-1; D is perhaps TRBD1 or TRBD2 (5 bases each). The sequenced sample was memory CD8+ T cells sorted from blood. This sample's subset: CD45RO+ cells pooled with CCR7-negative TemRA cells. CDR3 in DNA: TGTGCCAGCAGCCCCCGGGACCCGCCTAAAGTCTCCTACAATGAGCAGTTCTTC. It translates to CASSPRDPPKVSYNEQFF.